The clone carrying this T cell receptor beta chain turned up a few times. Its target is not known. TCRdb independently ran MiXCR on the 5' RACE reads; one entry per CDR3 protein. Here the sample spans about 360,000 distinct CDR3 sequences, about an eighth being singletons. These data originate in a study of T-cell memory formation after mild COVID-19. Study observations and caveats: Clones that contracted from day 15 to 85 had balanced CD4/CD8; later expanders were CD4+ biased. Confirmation was lacking for SARS-CoV-2 specificity of second-wave clones that peaked on day 37.

The germline CDR1 and CDR2 sequences are MGHRA and YSYEKL. Trimming removed 0 bases from V and 4 bases from J, with 9 bases in between. This CDR3 is 14 amino acids long. Sequencing was carried out using PBMCs or a T cell subset sorted from them (not recorded which). The chain is built from TRBV4-1 and TRBJ1-1; D gene unclear. The clonotype originates from a man between 18 and 35 years old who had mild COVID-19 (a few samples of this study predate the infection). Cell type and time point are not known. DNA for the CDR3: TGCGCCAGCAGCCAAGATCTTTCGTTCACTGAAGCTTTCTTT. This gives the protein CASSQDLSFTEAFF.